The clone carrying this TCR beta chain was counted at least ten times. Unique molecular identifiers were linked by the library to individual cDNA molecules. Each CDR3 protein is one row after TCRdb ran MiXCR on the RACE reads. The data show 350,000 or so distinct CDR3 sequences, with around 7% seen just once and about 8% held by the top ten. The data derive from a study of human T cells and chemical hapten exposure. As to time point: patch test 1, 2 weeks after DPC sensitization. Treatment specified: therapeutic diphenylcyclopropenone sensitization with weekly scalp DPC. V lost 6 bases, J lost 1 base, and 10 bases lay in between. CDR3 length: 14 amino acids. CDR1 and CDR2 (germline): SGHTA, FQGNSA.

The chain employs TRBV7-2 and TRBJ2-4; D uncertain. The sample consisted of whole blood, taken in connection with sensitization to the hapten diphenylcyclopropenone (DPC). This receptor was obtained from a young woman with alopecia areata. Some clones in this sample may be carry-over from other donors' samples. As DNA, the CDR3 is TGTGCCAGCAGACCTGCAGCCGCCAAAAACATTCAGTACTTC. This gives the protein CASRPAAAKNIQYF.